This TCR beta chain was recovered during a study of Graves' ophthalmopathy and Graves' hyperthyroidism. RNA transcripts served as template for amplifying TCR beta CDR3 sequences. After a first-round RT-PCR with HTBI primers, a second-round multiplex PCR was run. TCRdb itself ran the multiplex PCR reads through MiXCR, one entry per CDR3 protein. The sample lists 230,000 or so distinct CDR3 sequences, 40% to 50% occurring once. Study outcomes and limitations: Classification of ophthalmopathy versus stable hyperthyroidism by a 13-signature model yielded about 90% sensitivity and just over 80% specificity.

This clonotype was seen more than once but under ten times. The antigen is undetermined. The source of this sequence is an adult man with Graves' ophthalmopathy. The sequenced sample consisted of peripheral blood.

The CDR3: CAISDASLGTGISYEQYF. As DNA, the CDR3 is TGTGCCATCAGTGATGCAAGCCTAGGGACAGGGATCTCCTACGAGCAGTACTTC. The rearrangement uses TRBV10-3 and TRBJ2-7; 9 bases are shared with TRBD1. Per the germline V gene, CDR1 is ENHRY and CDR2 is SYGVKD. With 3 bases clipped from V and 0 bases from J, the junction kept 12 bases outside the gene matches. The CDR3 is made up of 18 amino acids.